These 24 T cell receptor beta chains were all obtained from the same sample, sequenced in a study of blood T cells in healthy people across ages. It was with a sample-barcoded 5' primer and a J-beta primer mix that a second PCR of roughly 7 to 12 cycles was run. TCRdb passed the 5' RACE reads through MiXCR, listing each CDR3 protein once. The sample yields approximately 1.5 million distinct CDR3 sequences, 34% seen once. The sequencing input was blood. The source of these receptors is a woman in her thirties in good health.

This chain links TRBV6-1 with TRBJ2-4; perhaps TRBD2 as D (7 bases). The CDR3 is 15 residues long. Germline-derived CDR1 and CDR2 are MNHNS and SASEGT. Trimming removed 1 base at V and 8 bases at J, with 15 bases between. The CDR3 DNA reads TGTGCCAGCAGTGAAGGGGGGGGCACGAGGGACATTCAGTACTTC. Translated, it gives CASSEGGGTRDIQYF.

The gene calls are TRBV20-1 and TRBJ2-1; TRBD2 might be the D (6 bases). The CDR3 totals 14 residues. Germline CDR1 DFQATT, CDR2 SNEGSKA (reference sequence). The V end lost 3 bases, the J end lost 2 bases, and 11 bases lay between the germline ends. The CDR3 nucleotides read TGCAGTGCTAGTGGTAGCGGAGCCTACAATGAGCAGTTCTTC. Translation: CSASGSGAYNEQFF.

The chain joins TRBV9 to TRBJ2-7; the D gene is possibly TRBD1 (6 bases). Germline CDR1 is SGDLS and CDR2 is YYNGEE. The CDR3 has 15 residues. V was cut by 2 bases and J by 6 bases, with 18 bases left in between. CDR3 amino acids: CASSVDRARGSEQYF. DNA for the CDR3: TGTGCCAGCAGCGTGGACCGGGCCAGGGGATCCGAGCAGTACTTC.

The V and J genes are TRBV5-8 and TRBJ2-5; D not certain. CDR3 size: 15 residues. Trimming left V 0 bases short and J 5 bases short, with 14 bases between. The V gene's germline CDR1 is SGHTS and CDR2 YDEGEE. As DNA, the CDR3 is TGTGCCAGCAGCTTGGCCAGGACCCTTTCGGAGACCCAGTACTTC. Protein product: CASSLARTLSETQYF.

The rearrangement links TRBV9 to TRBJ1-2; 7 bases agree with TRBD1. The CDR3 runs 18 residues. The germline V gene has CDR1 SGDLS and CDR2 YYNGEE. V was clipped by 0 bases and J by 5 bases; unmatched bases: 16. This CDR3 is CASSVATGDGTRVYGYTF. DNA for the CDR3: TGTGCCAGCAGCGTAGCTACAGGGGATGGGACAAGAGTTTATGGCTACACCTTC. The full variable domain, with the rest looked up from reference TRBV9 and TRBJ1-2, is DSGVTQTPKHLITATGQRVTLRCSPRSGDLSVYWYQQSLDQGLQFLIQYYNGEERAKGNILERFSAQQFPDLHSELNLSSLELGDSALYFCASSVATGDGTRVYGYTFGSGTRLTVV.

On this clonotype: One junction end disagrees with the germline gene, perhaps due to a read error. The CDR3 nucleotides are TGTGCCAGTAGCTTAGGTTCCGCAGGGCACAGAAAAAATTCACCCCTCCACTTT. As protein: CASSLGSAGHRKNSPLHF. J is TRBJ1-6 and V is TRBV7-2, with D possibly matching TRBD1 (5 bases). CDR1 is SGHTA, CDR2 FQGNSA, per germline. CDR3 size: 18 residues.

This clonotype was detected a few times. CDR3 sequence (DNA): TGCGCCAGCAGCTTAGGGGACAGGGAAAGGGCCTACGAGCAGTACTTC. Protein: CASSLGDRERAYEQYF. This chain uses TRBV5-1 with TRBJ2-7, with 9 bases identical to TRBD1. V lost 2 bases and J lost 2; bases outside the gene matches: 8. In germline, CDR1 is SGHRS, CDR2 YFSETQ. This CDR3 is 16 amino acids long.

A few counts support this clonotype. V usage is TRBV20-1 and J usage is TRBJ2-5; TRBD2 matches 12 bases. The CDR3 covers 14 residues. The V gene end was trimmed by 6 bases and the J gene end by 5 bases; junction bases not matched to a gene: 7. Germline CDR1 DFQATT, CDR2 SNEGSKA (reference sequence). The CDR3 sequence: CSAPTSGGRETQYF. CDR3 in DNA: TGCAGTGCCCCGACTAGCGGGGGACGGGAGACCCAGTACTTC.

V usage is TRBV7-8 and J usage is TRBJ1-2; maybe TRBD1 (6 bases). The CDR3 length is 12 residues. Trimming shortened V by 9 bases and J by 7 bases, and 15 bases separated the two germline ends. Germline V gives CDR1 SGHVS, CDR2 FQNEAQ. The CDR3 loop is CASSPMGAGYTF. CDR3 in DNA: TGTGCCAGTAGCCCGATGGGGGCTGGCTACACCTTC.

The sample holds a few counts of this clonotype. The chain uses TRBV2 and TRBJ2-3, with TRBD2 matching 11 bases. The V segment lost 6 bases and the J segment 5 bases; nucleotides outside the gene matches: 10. This CDR3 region has 16 residues. CDR1 SNHLY and CDR2 FYNNEI come from the germline V gene. In nucleotides, the CDR3 is TGTGCCAGCAGAAGACTAGCGGGACAATCCGGAGATACGCAGTATTTT. It encodes CASRRLAGQSGDTQYF.

The gene calls are TRBV9 and TRBJ2-1; D may be TRBD2 (6 bases). The ends were cut back, 4 bases at V and 2 bases at J, with 13 bases in the middle. Germline V CDR1 and CDR2: SGDLS, YYNGEE. CDR3 length equals 15 residues. The CDR3 region is CASSPRGGTYNEQFF. CDR3 coding DNA: TGTGCCAGCAGCCCCCGTGGCGGGACCTACAATGAGCAGTTCTTC.

This clonotype was recorded only once. The rearrangement uses TRBV20-1 and TRBJ1-2; D is perhaps TRBD1 (5 bases). The CDR3 is 16 amino acids. CDR1 is DFQATT, CDR2 SNEGSKA, per germline (reference sequence). Trimming took 3 bases from V and 2 from J, leaving 19 bases between them. In nucleotides, the CDR3 is TGCAGTGCTAGCCTTCCTCCATTTCGGGGCAACTATGGCTACACCTTC. It yields the protein CSASLPPFRGNYGYTF.

This clonotype was found many times. The V call is TRBV20-1, the J call TRBJ2-1; 7 bases line up with TRBD2. After removal of 3 bases from V and 10 bases from J, the junction contained 6 bases not matched to a gene. Germline CDR1 and CDR2: DFQATT and SNEGSKA (reference sequence). CDR3 length equals 12 residues. The CDR3 nucleotides read TGCAGTGCTAGGCCGACTAGCAGAGAGCAGTTCTTC. Translation gives CSARPTSREQFF.

The V and J genes are TRBV7-2 and TRBJ2-1; D uncertain. V lost 8 bases and J lost 11, with 22 bases in between. Germline CDR1 is SGHTA and CDR2 is FQGNSA. This CDR3 is built from 14 residues. CDR3 amino acids: CASGRATHGDKQFF. The CDR3 DNA reads as TGTGCCAGCGGCCGGGCTACTCATGGGGATAAGCAGTTCTTC.

The CDR3 loop is CASSPPLQPKETQYF. CDR3 nucleotide sequence: TGTGCCAGCTCACCACCCCTCCAACCTAAAGAGACCCAGTACTTC. The chain has TRBV18 and TRBJ2-5; D call uncertain. Trimming pared 0 bases from V and 3 bases from J, leaving 11 bases between. From germline, CDR1 is KGHSH and CDR2 LQKENI. The CDR3 extends over 15 amino acids.

This clonotype was observed many times. The chain links TRBV28 to TRBJ2-7; 10 nucleotides align to TRBD1. V lost 6 bases, J lost 2 bases, and 1 base stayed unmatched. CDR3 length: 13 amino acids. CDR1 is MDHEN, CDR2 SYDVKM, per germline. The CDR3 region is CASSGQGAYEQYF. CDR3 coding DNA: TGTGCCAGCAGCGGACAGGGGGCCTACGAGCAGTACTTC.

This chain links TRBV7-9 with TRBJ2-3, with a possible D match to TRBD2 (7 bases). There are 16 residues in the CDR3. V gave up 4 bases and J gave up 2 bases, with 16 bases separating them. Germline V lookup: CDR1 SEHNR, CDR2 FQNEAQ (reference sequence). Here the CDR3 reads CASSSMGGRNTDTQYF. The DNA of the CDR3 is TGTGCCAGCAGCTCGATGGGGGGGCGTAACACAGATACGCAGTATTTT.

V gene TRBV10-3 combines with J gene TRBJ1-1; D uncertain. The V end was cut by 3 bases, the J end by 11 bases, with 19 bases between. Germline CDR1 and CDR2: ENHRY and SYGVKD. CDR3 size: 14 residues. CDR3 protein: CAISDPRRGRSAFF. The DNA for the CDR3 is TGTGCCATCAGTGACCCCCGGCGGGGTAGGTCTGCTTTCTTT.

The chain joins TRBV20-1 to TRBJ2-3, with TRBD1 matching over 11 bases. In germline, CDR1 is DFQATT, CDR2 SNEGSKA (reference sequence). This CDR3 is built from 16 residues. CDR3 region: CSVLFWDRGSSDTQYF. For the CDR3, the DNA is TGCAGCGTACTCTTTTGGGACAGGGGGTCCTCAGATACGCAGTATTTT.

As regards this clonotype: One end of the junction fails to match germline, which may point to a read error. This chain connects TRBV5-1 to TRBJ2-1; D is unresolved. The CDR3 extends over 10 amino acids. Germline assignment: CDR1 SGHRS and CDR2 YFSETQ. The CDR3 here is CAGSLERQFF. In DNA, the CDR3 is TGCGCCGGCAGCTTGGAGCGGCAGTTCTTC.

CDR3 DNA sequence: TGCGCCAGCAGTACAGGGGGGCATAGCACAGATACGCAGTATTTT. Amino acid sequence: CASSTGGHSTDTQYF. This chain uses TRBV5-1 with TRBJ2-3; 8 bases agree with TRBD1. The germline gives CDR1 SGHRS, CDR2 YFSETQ. The CDR3 is 15 amino acids. Unmatched junction bases numbered 5, after V lost 5 bases and J lost 0 bases.

The chain employs TRBV5-1 and TRBJ2-1; 14 nucleotides align to TRBD2. The CDR3 totals 15 residues. Germline V gene sequence: CDR1 SGHRS, CDR2 YFSETQ. V shed 3 bases, J shed 8 bases, and the junction held 4 bases outside the gene matches. The CDR3, as DNA: TGCGCCAGCAGCTGGACTAGCGGGAGGCTCCATGAGCAGTTCTTC. Protein: CASSWTSGRLHEQFF.

The table lists this clonotype with many counts. The rearrangement links TRBV12-3 or TRBV12-4 to TRBJ1-6, with unresolved D. CDR3 length: 12 amino acids. Trimming removed 2 bases at V and 9 bases at J, with 5 bases between. The CDR3 protein is CASSLKGSPLHF. The CDR3 DNA sequence: TGTGCCAGCAGTTTAAAAGGTTCACCCCTCCACTTT.

This chain links TRBV10-3 with TRBJ2-2; 8 bases line up with TRBD1. The junction had 1 base not matched to a gene; V was cut back by 5 bases and J by 5 bases. This CDR3 region has 13 residues. CDR1 and CDR2 from the germline V gene are ENHRY and SYGVKD. The CDR3 region is CAISTGGTGELFF. The CDR3 DNA reads as TGTGCCATCAGTACAGGGGGGACCGGGGAGCTGTTTTTT.